This TCR beta chain appears in the sequencing data of a study of T cells in Graves' hyperthyroidism and ophthalmopathy (dated by TCRdb to 2018 to 2020). Study-wide context: Peripheral blood samples were taken at initial diagnosis, before any treatment was given. TCR V-J signatures able to tell the groups apart were searched for in a discovery cohort of 90 to 100 patients, of whom roughly 42 had Graves' ophthalmopathy and 57 had stable Graves' hyperthyroidism. Whether ophthalmopathy could be predicted prospectively was tested in an independent validation cohort made up of some 20 hyperthyroidism patients plus 17 patients who later progressed to ophthalmopathy. The 75 to 100 discovery patients were randomly divided into training and test sets at a 7:3 ratio. The study also compared thyroid tissue and blood T-cell repertoires from a handful of Graves' hyperthyroidism patients. After blood sampling, hyperthyroidism patients were treated with methimazole at a starting dose of 30 mg daily, and ophthalmopathy patients were treated with high-dose intravenous methylprednisolone. TCR Vbeta CDR3 sequencing of some 140 peripheral blood samples (around 45 ophthalmopathy, 70 to 85 hyperthyroidism and approximately 17 progressor patients) is reported in the paper.

This clonotype was seen ten or more times. It has no known antigen specificity. No quality values exist for individual bases; no much larger clone is one base distant. Hyperthyroidism patients were newly diagnosed, with disease duration under 2 months, and aged 18 to 65 years. Any patient with an uncontrolled infection, another autoimmune disease, pregnancy or lactation was excluded. Diagnoses were based on clinical symptoms, serum thyroxine and TRAb, thyroid ultrasound and orbital computed tomography. For progressor patients, blood was drawn at the first diagnosis of hyperthyroidism, before any ophthalmopathy symptoms had appeared. PBMCs were separated from 8 to 10 ml of fresh peripheral blood using Ficoll-Paque density gradient centrifugation. Progressor patients were initially diagnosed with Graves' hyperthyroidism and developed ophthalmopathy during follow-up. Total RNA was extracted with Trizol reagent, and quality was checked on an Agilent 2100 Bioanalyzer.

Amplification of TCR beta CDR3 regions was carried out from RNA transcripts. The first round of RT-PCR for the TCR CDR3 was performed with the HTBI primer set and the Qiagen OneStep RT-PCR kit. A second multiplex PCR round built the libraries, followed by size selection and purification. The libraries were sequenced on an Illumina HiSeq2000 using paired-end 100 bp reads. The authors processed their data as follows. Raw data were processed with SOAPnuke, discarding reads with adapters, uncalled bases, mean Phred below 15, or no exact constant-primer or identifier match. COPE v1.2.5 was used to merge the high-quality paired reads, and each unique nucleotide sequence was defined as a clonotype. MiTCR v1.1 was used to align the clonotypes against IMGT TRBV, TRBD and TRBJ reference segments. The analysis was restricted to V-J combinations with a frequency above 0.0001, which together covered around 99% of the repertoires. The TCS score was defined as F50 (clonal expansion) divided by E x V (chaos), with BLOSUM62-based TCRdist calculated between CDR3 peptides within each V-J. Welch's t-statistics and random forest reduced 514 V-J features to fewer than 15, which were used in a naive Bayes classifier (R e1071). TCRdb trimmed public reads at Q25 via fastp, called clones via MiXCR and kept in-frame beta chains. Every entry covers one CDR3 protein and lists the most common genes and DNA from its rows. These V and J calls originate from TCRdb's pipeline instead of the authors' own analysis. The sample table holds roughly 250,000 distinct CDR3 sequences, of which about 14% were seen once. The ten largest clones represent 13% of the sample.

What the authors observed across the whole study: Sample size was not statistically predetermined, and blinding of investigators to group allocation was not performed. Blood samples also contained most of the expanded thyroid clonotypes (frequency above 0.001), which suggests that blood repertoires may reflect thyroid immune responses. Ophthalmopathy was separated from stable hyperthyroidism by a 13 V-J signature model, with just over 85% sensitivity and approximately 84% specificity obtained in cross-validation and 80%/75% obtained in testing. In validation, progression to ophthalmopathy was predicted by the model with 70.59% sensitivity and nearly 75% specificity, a median of 6.5 months before onset.

The sequenced sample consisted of blood. This sequence originates from a woman between 40 and 50 years old with Graves' hyperthyroidism that later progressed to Graves' ophthalmopathy.

The nucleotide sequence is TGTGCCAGCAAGGCAGATACCTACAATGAGCAGTTCTTC. Translated, it reads CASKADTYNEQFF. This chain joins TRBV2 to TRBJ2-1, with no reliable assignment of the D segment. V is reduced by 7 bases and J by 2 bases, leaving a spacing of 9 bases between them. The germline V gene gives CDR1 as SNHLY and CDR2 as FYNNEI. From cysteine to phenylalanine, the CDR3 is 13 amino acids long. Of the read, only the CDR3 DNA is kept; its 39 bases are in frame from base 1.